The clone carrying this TCR beta chain has a single count. The repertoire was sequenced with immunoSEQ multiplex PCR; TCRdb's copy has only in-frame clones and lacks some. The sample has around 120,000 clones, approximately 95% seen once. This sample was taken from a study of control samples from healthy donors and cancer patients. V lost 5 bases, J lost 5 bases, and 9 bases stayed unmatched. The germline CDR1 and CDR2 sequences are LGHNA and YSLEER. The CDR3 has 15 residues. Sequencing was performed on blood. The chain employs TRBV4-3 and TRBJ1-1, with TRBD1 identical over 9 bases. The sequence was collected from a man younger than 45 in good health. The chain's CDR3 is CASSVTGGVWTEAFF. The CDR3 DNA follows: TGCGCCAGCAGCGTTACAGGGGGCGTATGGACTGAAGCTTTCTTT.